This entry lists 29 T cell receptor beta chains sequenced from one sample in a study of human T cells and chemical hapten exposure. Each CDR3 protein gets one entry after TCRdb re-called the RACE reads with MiXCR. Here the sample spans 35,000 to 50,000 distinct CDR3 sequences, roughly 12% being singletons. Time point in this sample: pre-sensitization, week 0. Treatment: therapeutic diphenylcyclopropenone sensitization with weekly scalp DPC. The starting material was whole blood, obtained in connection with sensitization to the hapten diphenylcyclopropenone (DPC). The receptors were gathered from a woman aged 30 to 39 with alopecia areata. Some clones in this sample may be carry-over from other donors' samples.

This clonotype was counted between two and nine times. The chain combines TRBV12-3 or TRBV12-4 with TRBJ1-1; D call uncertain. This CDR3 comprises 14 residues. Trimming left V 6 bases short and J 0 bases short, with 11 bases between. The CDR3 region is CASRTSTLNTEAFF. In nucleotides, the CDR3 is TGTGCCAGCAGGACCTCGACACTGAACACTGAAGCTTTCTTT.

This clonotype has more than one count but fewer than ten. J is TRBJ2-1 and V is TRBV6-2 or TRBV6-3, with 7 bases matching TRBD1. Germline CDR1 MNHEY, CDR2 SVGEGT. The ends lost 10 bases at V and 4 bases at J; junction bases unmatched: 7. The CDR3 is 13 residues long. The CDR3 DNA follows: TGTGCCAAAACAGGGGCTCTTTACAATGAGCAGTTCTTC. This codes for CAKTGALYNEQFF.

This clonotype has a handful of counts. J is TRBJ1-5 and V is TRBV20-1; a possible D gene is TRBD1 (5 bases). CDR1 and CDR2 (germline): DFQATT, SNEGSKA (reference sequence). The CDR3 has 14 residues. V lost 6 bases, J lost 7 bases, and 19 bases lay in between. CDR3 nucleotides: TGCAGTGCCAGCCCGCGGGGACCGAAGCAGCCCCAGCATTTT. Protein product: CSASPRGPKQPQHF.

This clonotype was recorded only once. The gene calls are TRBV5-6 and TRBJ2-7; D gene uncertain. This CDR3 region has 12 residues. CDR1 is SGHDT and CDR2 is YYEEEE in the germline V gene. V was clipped by 3 bases and J by 2 bases, with 6 bases between them. Here the CDR3 reads CASSSRTYEQYF. The CDR3 region has the DNA TGTGCCAGCAGCTCCCGGACCTACGAGCAGTACTTC.

There are many counts of this clonotype. The chain has TRBV6-6 and TRBJ1-6, with 7 positions matching TRBD1. Trimming at V came to 8 bases and at J to 9 bases, leaving 10 bases not matched to a gene. Germline lookup yields CDR1 MNHNY and CDR2 SVGAGI (reference sequence). The CDR3 loop spans 14 amino acids. CDR3: CASGRGTVSSPLHF. CDR3 coding DNA: TGTGCCAGCGGCCGAGGGACAGTATCTTCACCCCTCCACTTT.

The chain recombines TRBV6-2 or TRBV6-3 with TRBJ2-3; TRBD2 matches 7 bases. CDR3 length: 16 amino acids. After removal of 3 bases from V and 4 bases from J, the junction contained 10 bases not matched to a gene. Per the germline V gene, CDR1 is MNHEY and CDR2 is SVGEGT. CDR3 coding DNA: TGTGCCAGCAGTTATCGTCCAGCGGGATCGGCAGATACGCAGTATTTT. Its translation: CASSYRPAGSADTQYF.

The table lists this clonotype with many counts. The chain is built from TRBV7-2 and TRBJ2-3; TRBD2 agrees at 8 bases. Trimming removed 5 bases from V and 0 bases from J; junction bases left unmatched: 13. Germline V lookup: CDR1 SGHTA, CDR2 FQGNSA. The CDR3 is made up of 18 amino acids. CDR3 sequence reads: CASSLGTSGLPSTDTQYF. DNA for the CDR3: TGTGCCAGCAGCCTGGGTACTAGCGGTTTGCCTAGCACAGATACGCAGTATTTT.

The chain recombines TRBV29-1 with TRBJ2-7, with 7 bases matching TRBD1. Germline V gives CDR1 SQVTM, CDR2 ANQGSEA. The CDR3 is 14 amino acids. Unmatched junction bases numbered 10, after V lost 5 bases and J lost 3 bases. CDR3 sequence (DNA): TGCAGCGTTCAAAACGGGGCAGGGGGCTACGAGCAGTACTTC. Amino acids: CSVQNGAGGYEQYF.

This clonotype was counted between two and nine times. The rearrangement uses TRBV20-1 and TRBJ2-5; maybe TRBD2 (6 bases). The CDR3 contains 15 residues. The V gene's germline CDR1 is DFQATT and CDR2 SNEGSKA (reference sequence). The V end lost 5 bases, the J end lost 1 base, and 17 bases lay between the germline ends. CDR3: CSASNRDSPQETQYF. The CDR3 coding sequence is TGCAGTGCTTCGAACCGGGACTCGCCCCAAGAGACCCAGTACTTC.

Many counts were recorded for this clonotype. As DNA, the CDR3 is TGTGCCAGCAACGAAGTACGAGCCCCTGGCTACACCTTC. Its translation is CASNEVRAPGYTF. This chain joins TRBV6-2 or TRBV6-3 and TRBJ1-2; D is unclear. Trimming removed 7 bases at V and 7 bases at J, with 16 bases between. Germline V gene sequence: CDR1 MNHEY, CDR2 SVGEGT. The CDR3 extends over 13 amino acids.

This clonotype was picked up many times. V usage is TRBV7-9 and J usage is TRBJ1-1; TRBD1 might be the D (6 bases). Germline assignment: CDR1 SEHNR and CDR2 FQNEAQ (reference sequence). The CDR3 contains 12 residues. This CDR3 reads CAAAQGRWEAFF. CDR3 in DNA: TGTGCAGCAGCACAGGGACGTTGGGAAGCTTTCTTT.

This clonotype was found many times. V usage is TRBV4-3 and J usage is TRBJ1-6; possible D gene TRBD1, 6 bases. Trimming removed 2 bases at V and 10 bases at J, with 15 bases between. Germline V gene lookup returns CDR1 LGHNA and CDR2 YSLEER. The CDR3 has 15 amino acids. Written as DNA, the CDR3 is TGCGCCAGCAGCCAATCCGGACAGCTTTTATCACCCCTCCACTTT. Its translation: CASSQSGQLLSPLHF.

This clonotype came up many times. This sequence joins TRBV20-1 and TRBJ2-7; TRBD1 agrees at 7 bases. After removal of 6 bases from V and 3 bases from J, the junction contained 5 bases not matched to a gene. This CDR3 has 12 amino acids. Germline V gene sequence: CDR1 DFQATT, CDR2 SNEGSKA (reference sequence). CDR3 nucleotide sequence: TGCAGTGCAATGACAGGGAACTACGAGCAGTACTTC. Its translation is CSAMTGNYEQYF.

There are a few counts of this clonotype. CDR3 in DNA: TGTGCCAGCAGCCAAGATCTCCCTTACTGGACAGCTAAGGGCAATCAGCCCCAGCATTTT. This sequence encodes CASSQDLPYWTAKGNQPQHF. This chain links TRBV14 with TRBJ1-5, with D tentatively TRBD1 (6 bases). This CDR3 is 20 amino acids long. Per the germline V gene, CDR1 is SGHDN and CDR2 is FVKESK. V lost 0 bases to trimming and J lost 2 bases, with 23 bases between them.

This chain connects TRBV20-1 to TRBJ2-7; D may be TRBD1 (6 bases). Germline values: CDR1 DFQATT, CDR2 SNEGSKA (reference sequence). The CDR3 totals 16 residues. CDR3 DNA sequence: TGCAGCTCCGTCCCATCACAGGGCCTTGGAGCCTACGAGCAGTACTTC. Translating gives CSSVPSQGLGAYEQYF.

This clonotype was counted between two and nine times. This sequence joins TRBV6-6 and TRBJ2-1; 10 bases are a match to TRBD2. The CDR3 is 16 amino acids. Germline V lookup: CDR1 MNHNY, CDR2 SVGAGI (reference sequence). V was clipped by 5 bases and J by 7 bases; unmatched bases: 11. The CDR3 DNA follows: TGTGCCAGCAGTCAATGGGCTAGCGGGAGATATAATGAGCAGTTCTTC. Translation gives CASSQWASGRYNEQFF.

At least ten counts were recorded for this clonotype. This chain links TRBV7-3 with TRBJ2-3; no firm D call. This CDR3 has 13 amino acids. The germline V and J ends were trimmed by 3 bases and 6 bases, with 10 bases remaining between them. Germline V CDR1 and CDR2: SGHTA, FQGTGA. CDR3: CASSLGIRDTQYF. The CDR3 DNA sequence: TGTGCCAGCAGCTTGGGGATCCGGGATACGCAGTATTTT. The variable domain in full, with the rest retrieved from reference TRBV7-3 and TRBJ2-3, is GAGVSQTPSNKVTEKGKYVELRCDPISGHTALYWYRQSLGQGPEFLIYFQGTGAADDSGLPNDRFFAVRPEGSVSTLKIQRTERGDSAVYLCASSLGIRDTQYFGPGTRLTVL.

This clonotype came up a few times. This chain connects TRBV28 to TRBJ2-5; no clear D gene. Germline-derived CDR1 and CDR2 are MDHEN and SYDVKM. With 4 bases removed from V and 9 bases from J, the gap between germline ends came to 15 bases. CDR3 length: 13 residues. Here the CDR3 reads CASSSRPALAQYF. The DNA for the CDR3 is TGTGCCAGCAGTTCGAGGCCGGCATTGGCCCAGTACTTC.

This clonotype occurred many times. The rearrangement joins TRBV20-1 to TRBJ2-7; 8 bases align to TRBD1. The CDR3 sequence is 15 residues long. The germline V gene has CDR1 DFQATT and CDR2 SNEGSKA (reference sequence). The J segment lost 2 bases and the V segment lost 1 base, leaving 7 bases of the junction unmatched. CDR3 in amino acids: CSARGRDRLTYEQYF. The CDR3 region has the DNA TGCAGTGCTAGAGGCCGGGACAGGCTTACCTACGAGCAGTACTTC.

This clonotype has a handful of counts. The CDR3 protein is CASSLRGSSEKLFF. CDR3 nucleotide sequence: TGCGCCAGCAGCTTGAGGGGAAGTTCTGAAAAACTGTTTTTT. This sequence joins TRBV5-1 and TRBJ1-4; tentatively, D is TRBD1 (5 bases). CDR3 size: 14 residues. Germline CDR1 and CDR2: SGHRS and YFSETQ. The V and J ends lost 1 base and 7 bases respectively, with 11 bases between them.

This clonotype has ten or more counts. This sequence joins TRBV7-6 and TRBJ2-3; 11 bases fit TRBD2. The CDR3 totals 18 residues. Trimming cost V 8 bases and J 4 bases; bases outside gene matches: 17. CDR1 and CDR2 from the germline V gene are SGHVS and FNYEAQ. DNA for the CDR3: TGTGCCAGCTCCTCCAGGGTAACTAGCGGGAGTTTCGCAGATACGCAGTATTTT. Encoded protein: CASSSRVTSGSFADTQYF.

This clonotype has a count of ten or more. This chain uses TRBV4-3 with TRBJ2-7, with 7 nucleotides matching TRBD2. The length of the CDR3 is 16 residues. The V gene's germline CDR1 is LGHNA and CDR2 YSLEER. The junction had 8 bases not matched to a gene; V was cut back by 1 base and J by 2 bases. CDR3 protein: CASSQAVSGAAYEQYF. CDR3 nucleotide sequence: TGCGCCAGCAGCCAAGCCGTCAGCGGGGCCGCCTACGAGCAGTACTTC.

This chain joins TRBV4-2 and TRBJ2-3; 15 bases map to TRBD2. The CDR3 is 19 residues long. The V gene's germline CDR1 is LGHNA and CDR2 YNFKEQ. V lost 0 bases, J lost 0 bases, and 4 bases stayed unmatched. CDR3 nucleotide sequence: TGTGCCAGCAGCCAAGATCCCGGGACTAGCGGGAGGAGCACAGATACGCAGTATTTT. It codes for CASSQDPGTSGRSTDTQYF.

The J gene is TRBJ2-7, the V gene TRBV21-1; TRBD1 is taken as the D call from the table, unchecked against the DNA. TRBV21-1 is designated a pseudogene. CDR3 length: 20 residues. CDR3 sequence (DNA): TGTGCCAGCAGCAAATATTCCGGGACAGGGGTGAGAGTTTGGGCCTACGAGCAGTGCTTC. As protein: CASSKYSGTGVRVWAYEQCF.

This clonotype was seen ten or more times. The chain carries TRBV6-2 or TRBV6-3 and TRBJ2-1; unclear D gene. The CDR3 consists of 13 residues. Germline V lookup: CDR1 MNHEY, CDR2 SVGEGT. V lost 0 bases to trimming and J lost 9 bases, with 9 bases between them. The CDR3, as DNA: TGTGCCAGCAGTTACTCGACTGAAACTGAGCAGTTCTTC. This codes for CASSYSTETEQFF.

This clonotype was counted a few times. V usage is TRBV6-5 and J usage is TRBJ2-5; 10 bases match TRBD2. Germline V lookup: CDR1 MNHEY, CDR2 SVGAGI. The CDR3 loop spans 16 amino acids. Unmatched junction bases numbered 4, after V lost 2 bases and J lost 1 base. DNA for the CDR3: TGTGCCAGCAGTTACAGTAGCGGGAGGTCCCAAGAGACCCAGTACTTC. The encoded protein is CASSYSSGRSQETQYF.

This clonotype was observed at least ten times. This chain connects TRBV2 to TRBJ2-1; no clear D. There are 15 residues in the CDR3. The germline CDR1 and CDR2 sequences are SNHLY and FYNNEI. Trimming shortened V by 10 bases and J by 0 bases, and 16 bases separated the two germline ends. The chain's CDR3 is CANAFGPVSYNEQFF. The CDR3 region has the DNA TGTGCCAACGCTTTCGGGCCGGTCTCCTACAATGAGCAGTTCTTC.

The CDR3 DNA reads as TGTGCCAGCAGTTCGCGAGTTACAGAAAAACTGTTTTTT. It is translated as CASSSRVTEKLFF. This chain connects TRBV27 to TRBJ1-4; no firm D call. Germline-derived CDR1 and CDR2 are MNHEY and SMNVEV (reference sequence). The germline V and J ends were trimmed by 4 bases and 8 bases, with 11 bases remaining between them. The CDR3 is 13 residues long.

V and J are TRBV19 and TRBJ2-5; TRBD2 aligns across 10 bases. Per germline, CDR1 LNHDA and CDR2 SQIVND (reference sequence). Trimming took 4 bases from V and 1 from J; bases not matched to a gene: 6. This CDR3 contains 16 residues. The CDR3 is CASSTPSGRTQETQYF. The CDR3, as DNA: TGTGCCAGTAGTACTCCTAGCGGGAGAACCCAAGAGACCCAGTACTTC.